This T cell receptor (beta chain) comes out of a study of blood T cell repertoires in COVID-19. The repertoire was sequenced with immunoSEQ multiplex PCR; TCRdb's copy has only in-frame clones and lacks some. The data contain over 300,000 clones, around nine tenths of them seen just once; the ten biggest clones take up around a tenth. The V end lost 4 bases, the J end lost 1 base, and 19 bases lay between the germline ends. Germline values: CDR1 MGHRA, CDR2 YSYEKL. CDR3 length: 18 residues. The gene calls are TRBV4-1 and TRBJ2-2; D possibly corresponds to TRBD2 (6 bases). Sample: PBMCs or T cells enriched from blood (not recorded which). The TCR sequence derives from a woman aged 40 to 50 who had recovered from COVID-19. The CDR3 sequence is CASSPRSPGLENTGELFF. The CDR3 DNA follows: TGCGCCAGCAGCCCCCGCTCCCCGGGACTGGAGAACACCGGGGAGCTGTTTTTT.